The 26 T cell receptor beta chains given below trace back to one sample, sequenced in a study of T cell responses to AZD1222 COVID-19 vaccine (dated by TCRdb to the early 2020s). The meaning of the sample's time point label: about 28 days (+/-7) after the second vaccine dose. The method behind the library was the immunoSEQ multiplex PCR assay. Imported from immuneACCESS, the table was reduced by TCRdb to in-frame sequences with V and J called. These copies leave out some clones; in studies compared against another copy, an unresolved V gene accounts for under half, and the cause of the remainder is not known. Counted in this sample were approximately 130,000 clones; 88% of them appeared once. Jointly, the top ten make up 5% to 7% of the sample. The source was peripheral blood, collected 28 days after the second AZD1222 dose. Receptor source: an adult who received the AZD1222 COVID-19 vaccine.

This clone has just one count. V is TRBV4-2 and J is TRBJ2-4; D ambiguous. Germline V lookup: CDR1 LGHNA, CDR2 YNFKEQ. V was clipped by 2 bases and J by 3 bases, with 11 bases between them. CDR3 length: 15 residues. CDR3 DNA sequence: TGTGCCAGCAGCCAATTCTTGGCTGGCAAAAACATTCAGTACTTC. It is translated as CASSQFLAGKNIQYF.

The V gene is TRBV9, the J gene TRBJ1-3, with 7 bases matching TRBD1. This CDR3 spans 14 amino acids. The V gene's germline CDR1 is SGDLS and CDR2 YYNGEE. The V gene end was trimmed by 3 bases and the J gene end by 1 base; junction bases not matched to a gene: 1. CDR3 DNA: TGTGCCAGCAGCGCCAGGGGGTCTGGAAACACCATATATTTT. Its translation: CASSARGSGNTIYF.

A single count supports this clone. The chain carries TRBV5-4 and TRBJ2-1; 8 nucleotides match TRBD1. The germline CDR1 and CDR2 sequences are SGHNT and YYREEE (reference sequence). This CDR3 is 16 amino acids long. V dropped 0 bases and J dropped 7; count of bases not matched to a gene: 9. The CDR3 DNA is TGTGCCAGCAGCTTGGGTCAGGGGGCGTCGAGGAATGAGCAGTTCTTC. It encodes CASSLGQGASRNEQFF.

The rearrangement joins TRBV30 to TRBJ1-1; D remains unclear. Deletions cut 5 bases from V and 1 base from J, with 14 bases between. This CDR3 is 14 amino acids long. Germline V gene sequence: CDR1 GTSNPN, CDR2 SVGIG (reference sequence). CDR3 DNA: TGTGCCTGGTGCCGAGGGCCACCGAACACTGAAGCTTTCTTT. This sequence encodes CAWCRGPPNTEAFF.

The V gene is TRBV7-2, the J gene TRBJ1-5; no clear D gene. Germline loops: CDR1 SGHTA, CDR2 FQGNSA. The CDR3 contains 16 residues. Trimming left V 4 bases short and J 2 bases short, with 15 bases between. The CDR3, as DNA: TGTGCCAGCAGCTCAAACCCCGCGCTAGGCAATCAGCCCCAGCATTTT. Amino acids: CASSSNPALGNQPQHF.

The chain is built from TRBV5-1 and TRBJ1-4, with D uncertain. The CDR3 sequence is 12 residues long. Per the germline V gene, CDR1 is SGHRS and CDR2 is YFSETQ. The V gene lost 0 bases and the J gene lost 6 bases, with 3 bases spanning the gap. The CDR3 protein is CASSLGDEKLFF. The CDR3 DNA reads as TGCGCCAGCAGCTTGGGTGATGAAAAACTGTTTTTT.

The CDR3 bases are TGTGCCAGCAGCGTAGATCCGGGGTTCGGAGAGCCCCAGCATTTT. Encoded protein: CASSVDPGFGEPQHF. The chain joins TRBV9 to TRBJ1-5; D not resolved. Germline V lookup: CDR1 SGDLS, CDR2 YYNGEE. The length of the CDR3 is 15 residues. Trimming took off 0 bases at V and 8 bases at J, with 15 bases between the two ends.

The chain carries TRBV10-3 and TRBJ1-3; TRBD1 matches 7 bases. V shed 4 bases, J shed 0 bases, and the junction held 3 bases outside the gene matches. CDR3 length equals 15 residues. Germline V gene data show CDR1 as ENHRY and CDR2 as SYGVKD. CDR3 in amino acids: CAISAGQSSGNTIYF. CDR3 DNA: TGTGCCATCAGTGCGGGACAGAGCTCTGGAAACACCATATATTTT.

The rearrangement links TRBV28 to TRBJ2-7; maybe TRBD2 (6 bases). The CDR3 spans 16 residues. V was trimmed by 4 bases and J by 5 bases, leaving 21 bases between them. Germline V gene sequence: CDR1 MDHEN, CDR2 SYDVKM. The CDR3 sequence is CASSSPSPGDVDEQYF. For the CDR3, the DNA is TGTGCCAGCAGTTCCCCTAGCCCGGGAGATGTCGACGAGCAGTACTTC.

This clone was counted a single time. The V gene is TRBV9, the J gene TRBJ1-4; 8 bases match TRBD1. The germline V gene has CDR1 SGDLS and CDR2 YYNGEE. The J segment lost 6 bases and the V segment lost 3 bases, leaving 7 bases of the junction unmatched. There are 15 residues in the CDR3. Written as DNA, the CDR3 is TGTGCCAGCAGCGCGGGACAGGCCCTGGATGAAAAACTGTTTTTT. This encodes CASSAGQALDEKLFF.

The chain couples TRBV5-1 to TRBJ2-4; 8 bases are a match to TRBD1. From germline, CDR1 is SGHRS and CDR2 YFSETQ. Trimming removed 4 bases from V and 0 bases from J; junction bases left unmatched: 30. The CDR3 covers 24 residues. This chain's CDR3 is CASSQQRDRCFKINLNLAKNIQYF. As DNA, the CDR3 is TGCGCCAGCAGCCAGCAACGGGACAGGTGCTTTAAAATAAATCTAAATCTAGCCAAAAACATTCAGTACTTC.

This chain links TRBV12-5 with TRBJ1-3; no clear D. The CDR3 length is 18 residues. The germline V gene has CDR1 LGHNT and CDR2 FRNRAP. V shed 2 bases and J shed 4 bases, with 21 bases lying between them. CDR3 sequence reads: CASGLTPGGHSSGNTIYF. DNA of the CDR3: TGTGCTAGTGGTTTGACCCCCGGAGGTCACTCGTCAGGAAACACCATATATTTT.

This clone was observed once. V usage is TRBV5-1 and J usage is TRBJ1-5, with unresolved D. The CDR3 runs 18 residues. Trimming removed 2 bases at V and 11 bases at J, with 29 bases between. Germline CDR1 and CDR2: SGHRS and YFSETQ. In DNA form, the CDR3 reads TGCGCCAGCAGCTTACCTCCCCCGTCGGTCGGCTTTGGGCGGGCCCAGCATTTT. It translates to CASSLPPPSVGFGRAQHF.

The V call is TRBV27, the J call TRBJ1-4, with 7 positions matching TRBD1. With V trimmed by 3 bases and J by 8 bases, 9 bases remained unmatched. The CDR3 runs to 15 residues. The germline gives CDR1 MNHEY, CDR2 SMNVEV (reference sequence). The CDR3 region has the DNA TGTGCCAGCAGTTTGTCGCGACAGGGTGGAGAAAAACTGTTTTTT. Its translation: CASSLSRQGGEKLFF.

The chain has TRBV7-2 and TRBJ1-2, with 7 bases identical to TRBD1. This CDR3 spans 15 amino acids. V shed 5 bases and J 4 bases; nucleotides not matched to a gene: 10. Germline CDR1 SGHTA, CDR2 FQGNSA. CDR3 amino acids: CASSPGGQGVYGYTF. CDR3 bases: TGTGCCAGCAGCCCGGGAGGGCAGGGGGTCTATGGCTACACCTTC.

This clone has only one observation. The V and J genes are TRBV5-1 and TRBJ1-6; TRBD1 aligns across 10 bases. The CDR3 runs to 16 residues. Unmatched junction bases numbered 9, after V lost 4 bases and J lost 8 bases. Germline loops: CDR1 SGHRS, CDR2 YFSETQ. The CDR3 bases are TGCGCCAGCAGCAGAACCGGGACAGGGGTAGATTCACCCCTCCACTTT. Protein sequence: CASSRTGTGVDSPLHF.

The chain is built from TRBV7-9 and TRBJ1-1; no definite D call. Germline-derived CDR1 and CDR2 are SEHNR and FQNEAQ (reference sequence). The V end was cut by 1 base, the J end by 7 bases, with 4 bases between. This CDR3 is built from 11 residues. The chain's CDR3 is CASSLVGEAFF. The DNA of the CDR3 is TGTGCCAGCAGCTTAGTGGGTGAAGCTTTCTTT.

The chain joins TRBV29-1 to TRBJ1-5; D is perhaps TRBD1 (5 bases). CDR1 SQVTM and CDR2 ANQGSEA come from the germline V gene. Trimming left V 4 bases short and J 4 bases short, with 11 bases between. The CDR3 sequence is 13 residues long. CDR3: CSVGAEGNQPQHF. The CDR3 DNA reads TGCAGCGTTGGGGCGGAGGGGAATCAGCCCCAGCATTTT.

This chain joins TRBV7-9 and TRBJ1-1, with D maybe TRBD1 (6 bases). This CDR3 contains 14 residues. The V gene lost 6 bases and the J gene lost 2 bases, with 13 bases spanning the gap. Germline assignment: CDR1 SEHNR and CDR2 FQNEAQ (reference sequence). The CDR3 nucleotides read TGTGCCAGCAGGGATTCCGGGGGCAACACTGAAGCTTTCTTT. Its protein is CASRDSGGNTEAFF.

The chain recombines TRBV7-9 with TRBJ2-5, with 7 positions matching TRBD1. The germline CDR1 and CDR2 sequences are SEHNR and FQNEAQ (reference sequence). Trimming at V came to 1 base and at J to 5 bases, leaving 7 bases not matched to a gene. The CDR3 is made up of 15 amino acids. CDR3 bases: TGTGCCAGCAGCTTAGGGAACAGGGGTCGCGAGACCCAGTACTTC. As protein: CASSLGNRGRETQYF. The full variable domain, completed using reference TRBV7-9 and TRBJ2-5, is DTGVSQNPRHKITKRGQNVTFRCDPISEHNRLYWYRQTLGQGPEFLTYFQNEAQLEKSRLLSDRFSAERPKGSFSTLEIQRTEQGDSAMYLCASSLGNRGRETQYFGPGTRLLVL.

This chain joins TRBV7-9 and TRBJ1-4; no definite D call. Germline V gene lookup returns CDR1 SEHNR and CDR2 FQNEAQ (reference sequence). V was shortened by 5 bases and J by 0 bases, with 16 bases between the two germline ends. The length of the CDR3 is 17 residues. CDR3 nucleotide sequence: TGTGCCAGCAGCCCAAGCCTGTTGGCAGCAACTAATGAAAAACTGTTTTTT. Amino acids: CASSPSLLAATNEKLFF.

The chain carries TRBV28 and TRBJ1-3; perhaps TRBD1 as D (5 bases). V was pared by 7 bases and J by 2 bases, with 12 bases between. In germline, CDR1 is MDHEN, CDR2 SYDVKM. This CDR3 is built from 14 residues. The CDR3 loop is CASKSRGTGNTIYF. The CDR3 coding sequence is TGTGCCAGCAAATCACGGGGGACTGGAAACACCATATATTTT.

The chain combines TRBV5-1 with TRBJ1-1, with a tentative D call TRBD1 (6 bases). Trimming removed 0 bases from V and 9 bases from J, with 15 bases in between. The CDR3 is 14 residues long. The germline V gene encodes CDR1 SGHRS and CDR2 YFSETQ. The DNA for the CDR3 is TGCGCCAGCAGCTTGGCCACAGGGACGGGGAAAGCTTTCTTT. Translated: CASSLATGTGKAFF. Supplemented by reference TRBV5-1 and TRBJ1-1, the full variable domain reads KAGVTQTPRYLIKTRGQQVTLSCSPISGHRSVSWYQQTPGQGLQFLFEYFSETQRNKGNFPGRFSGRQFSNSRSEMNVSTLELGDSALYLCASSLATGTGKAFFGQGTRLTVV.

A single count supports this clone. V and J are TRBV5-1 and TRBJ1-6, with TRBD1 identical over 8 bases. Unmatched junction bases numbered 9, after V lost 4 bases and J lost 9 bases. The CDR3 contains 15 residues. Germline V gene sequence: CDR1 SGHRS, CDR2 YFSETQ. The CDR3 DNA is TGCGCCAGCAGCCTAGGGACAGGTGATTCTTCACCCCTCCACTTT. This translates into CASSLGTGDSSPLHF.

The CDR3 DNA follows: TGTGCCAGCAGCCAGGCATCAGGGTCTGGAGGAAACACCATATATTTT. This gives the protein CASSQASGSGGNTIYF. The chain has TRBV4-2 and TRBJ1-3; TRBD1 might be the D (5 bases). The CDR3 runs 16 residues. V lost 3 bases and J 4 bases, leaving 16 bases between the germline ends. CDR1 and CDR2 (germline): LGHNA, YNFKEQ.

The chain is built from TRBV19 and TRBJ2-7, with 8 bases fitting TRBD1. The germline V gene has CDR1 LNHDA and CDR2 SQIVND (reference sequence). V lost 5 bases to trimming and J lost 9 bases; unmatched junction nucleotides: 9. The length of the CDR3 is 13 residues. CDR3 loop: CASSLGQGGAQYF. CDR3 nucleotide sequence: TGTGCCAGTAGTCTCGGACAGGGCGGCGCGCAGTACTTC.